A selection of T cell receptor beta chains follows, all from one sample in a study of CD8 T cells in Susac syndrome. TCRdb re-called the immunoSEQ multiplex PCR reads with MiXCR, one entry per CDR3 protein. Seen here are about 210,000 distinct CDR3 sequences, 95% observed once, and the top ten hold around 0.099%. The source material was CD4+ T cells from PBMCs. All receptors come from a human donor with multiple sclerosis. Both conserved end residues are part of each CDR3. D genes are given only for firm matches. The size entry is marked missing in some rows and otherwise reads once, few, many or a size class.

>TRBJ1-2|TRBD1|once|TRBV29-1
CSVPNGTGVYGYTF
TGCAGCGTTCCGAACGGGACAGGGGTCTATGGCTACACCTTC
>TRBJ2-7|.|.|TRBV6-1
CASRDTGIYEQYF
TGTGCCAGCAGAGATACAGGGATCTACGAGCAGTACTTC
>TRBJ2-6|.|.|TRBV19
CASSILRTGNKVVLTF
TGTGCCAGTAGTATACTCCGAACAGGGAATAAAGTCGTCCTGACTTTC
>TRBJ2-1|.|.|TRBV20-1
CSASQNNEQFF
TGCAGTGCTAGTCAGAACAATGAGCAGTTCTTC
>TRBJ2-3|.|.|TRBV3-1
CASSLKSSTDTQYF
TGTGCCAGCAGCCTCAAGTCTAGCACAGATACGCAGTATTTT
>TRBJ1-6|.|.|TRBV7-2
CASSLARRDSPLHF
TGTGCCAGCAGCTTAGCGCGCCGCGATTCACCCCTCCACTTT
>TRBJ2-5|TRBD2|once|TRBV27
CASSGSGRARETQYF
TGTGCCAGCAGTGGAAGCGGGAGGGCCCGGGAGACCCAGTACTTC
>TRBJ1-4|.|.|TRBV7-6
CASSSNPAKGNEKLFF
TGTGCCAGCAGCTCCAACCCCGCAAAGGGGAATGAAAAACTGTTTTTT
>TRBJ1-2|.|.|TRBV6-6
CASRGGALYTF
TGTGCCAGCAGGGGAGGGGCTCTCTACACCTTC
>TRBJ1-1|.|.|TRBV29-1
CSVDAVQTQAFF
TGCAGCGTTGATGCAGTCCAGACCCAAGCTTTCTTT
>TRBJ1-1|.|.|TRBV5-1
CASSLGHVSGPEAFF
TGCGCCAGCAGCTTGGGACACGTGTCTGGTCCCGAAGCTTTCTTT
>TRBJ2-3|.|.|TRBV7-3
CASSLDLDTQYF
TGTGCCAGCAGCTTGGACCTTGATACGCAGTATTTT
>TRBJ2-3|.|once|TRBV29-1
CSVDWSLGLGGDTQYF
TGCAGCGTTGATTGGTCCCTTGGTCTGGGAGGAGATACGCAGTATTTT
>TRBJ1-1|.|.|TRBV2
CASSEHGQQATEAFF
TGTGCCAGCAGTGAACACGGACAGCAAGCCACTGAAGCTTTCTTT
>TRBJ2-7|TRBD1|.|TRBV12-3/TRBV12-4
CASSLGTQGWDEQYF
TGTGCCAGCAGTTTAGGTACACAGGGGTGGGACGAGCAGTACTTC
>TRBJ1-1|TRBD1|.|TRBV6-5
CASSYSRTGVTEAFF
TGTGCCAGCAGTTACTCGAGGACAGGGGTCACTGAAGCTTTCTTT
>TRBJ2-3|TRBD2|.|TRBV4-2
CASSQRAGSTDTQYF
TGTGCCAGCAGCCAAAGAGCGGGAAGCACAGATACGCAGTATTTT
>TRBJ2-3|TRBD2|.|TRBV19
CASSQASGLTDTQYF
TGTGCCAGTTCCCAGGCTAGCGGCCTCACAGATACGCAGTATTTT
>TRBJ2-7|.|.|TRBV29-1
CSVETGTRGLTSYEQYF
TGCAGCGTTGAAACCGGGACAAGGGGCCTTACCTCCTACGAGCAGTACTTC
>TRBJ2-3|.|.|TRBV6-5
CASSYSGGRGAPDTQYF
TGTGCCAGCAGTTACTCGGGAGGCAGGGGGGCCCCAGATACGCAGTATTTT
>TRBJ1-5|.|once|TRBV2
CASSFGRTGNQPQHF
TGTGCCAGCTCGTTCGGCCGGACGGGCAATCAGCCCCAGCATTTT
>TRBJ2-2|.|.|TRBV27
CASSSSGAYTGELFF
TGTGCCAGCAGCAGCAGTGGGGCTTACACCGGGGAGCTGTTTTTT
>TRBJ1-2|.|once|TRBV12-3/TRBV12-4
CASSLLGALGGYTF
TGTGCCAGCAGTTTATTGGGGGCACTCGGTGGCTACACCTTC
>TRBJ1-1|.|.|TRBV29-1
CSVELQGGTEAFF
TGCAGCGTTGAACTCCAGGGAGGCACTGAAGCTTTCTTT
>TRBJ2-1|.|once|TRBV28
CASSPGRGSPHYNEQFF
TGTGCCAGCAGTCCGGGCCGCGGGTCACCCCACTACAATGAGCAGTTCTTC
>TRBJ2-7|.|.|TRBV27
CASSLAGSDREQYF
TGTGCCAGCAGTTTGGCGGGGAGTGATAGAGAGCAGTACTTC
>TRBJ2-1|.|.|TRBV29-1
CTVPWQSNEQFF
TGCACCGTACCTTGGCAGAGCAATGAGCAGTTCTTC
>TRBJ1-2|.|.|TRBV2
CASGQIYGYTF
TGTGCCAGCGGACAGATCTATGGCTACACCTTC
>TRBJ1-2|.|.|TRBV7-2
CASSLGADTDYGYTF
TGTGCCAGCAGCTTAGGAGCAGACACCGACTATGGCTACACCTTC
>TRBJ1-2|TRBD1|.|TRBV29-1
CSGGTGSNYGYTF
TGCAGCGGGGGGACAGGGTCTAACTATGGCTACACCTTC
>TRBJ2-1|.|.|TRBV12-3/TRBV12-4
CASSLAEGSEQFF
TGTGCCAGCAGTTTAGCGGAGGGGAGTGAGCAGTTCTTC
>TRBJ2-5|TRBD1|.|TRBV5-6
CASGDRVLGTQYF
TGTGCCAGCGGAGACAGGGTACTGGGGACCCAGTACTTC
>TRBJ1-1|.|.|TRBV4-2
CASSQERRSNTEAFF
TGTGCCAGCAGCCAAGAACGAAGGTCGAACACTGAAGCTTTCTTT
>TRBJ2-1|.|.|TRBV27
CASSFRGYGEQFF
TGTGCCAGCAGTTTTAGGGGGTATGGTGAGCAGTTCTTC
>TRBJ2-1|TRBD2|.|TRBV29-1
CSSMGLAAYNEQFF
TGCAGCTCCATGGGACTAGCGGCCTACAATGAGCAGTTCTTC
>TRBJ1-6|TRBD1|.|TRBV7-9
CASSANGQGNSPLHF
TGTGCCAGCAGCGCAAATGGACAGGGGAATTCACCCCTCCACTTT
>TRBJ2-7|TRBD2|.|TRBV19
CASSIRASGGYEQYF
TGTGCCAGTAGTATCCGGGCTAGCGGAGGCTACGAGCAGTACTTC